The entry below gives a single T cell receptor (beta chain) sequence along with its context. CDR1 is SGHRS and CDR2 is YFSETQ in the germline V gene. The CDR3 has 13 amino acids. The J segment lost 3 bases and the V segment lost 7 bases, leaving 2 bases of the junction unmatched. These data belong to a study of shared clonotypes between healthy human individuals. Profiling relied on immunoSEQ multiplex PCR, and the TCRdb table lists in-frame clones only, not all of them. Of about half a million clones in the sample, roughly 83% were seen once. This receptor was taken from a woman aged 40-49 years in good health. Some clones in this sample may be carry-over from other donors' samples. The rearrangement uses TRBV5-1 and TRBJ2-2, with 8 bases fitting TRBD1. Sequenced input: PBMCs. DNA of the CDR3: TGCGCCAGCCACAGGGGGGACACCGGGGAGCTGTTTTTT. This gives the protein CASHRGDTGELFF.